The rows below give T cell receptor beta chains drawn from one sample of a study of regulatory T cells in long-lasting Graves disease. TCRdb re-analysed the multiplex PCR reads in MiXCR, keeping a single row per CDR3 protein. Here the sample spans fewer than 550,000 distinct CDR3 sequences, roughly 16% being singletons. These same data were also listed under a study on T cells in Graves' hyperthyroidism and ophthalmopathy.

The source material was peripheral blood mononuclear cells (PBMCs), sampled at new diagnosis, from a patient treated with antithyroid drugs. Receptors were obtained from a woman aged 35-65 years with Graves disease. Each CDR3 is given with its conserved first and last residue. Fields, in order: V gene, J gene, CDR3 length, clone size, CDR3 protein. Expanded clones are given a class, and other clones once, few, many or no size at all.

TRBV6-1	TRBJ1-2	14	many	CASSEGRNTYGYTF
TRBV6-1	TRBJ1-4	14	NA	CASSEVRVFEKLFF
TRBV10-3	TRBJ2-5	19	many	CAISAGLAGGSAYQETQYF
TRBV3-1	TRBJ1-1	18	many	CASSQHGQGRYGGTEAFF
TRBV27	TRBJ1-5	14	many	CASGETGMVQPQHF
TRBV13	TRBJ1-1	15	few	CASSKTGSLNTEAFF
TRBV7-3	TRBJ1-5	16	few	CASSPGTSHSNQPQHF
TRBV25-1	TRBJ2-3	18	NA	CASSDIVGLAGSGDTQYF
TRBV7-8	TRBJ1-1	15	many	CASSPLGISNTEAFF
TRBV5-5	TRBJ1-4	13	NA	CASSLASGEKLFF
TRBV5-1	TRBJ2-7	15	NA	CASSLETSGVYEQYF
TRBV12-3/TRBV12-4	TRBJ2-3	14	many	CASSLAGLRDTQYF
TRBV2	TRBJ2-7	14	many	CASSPGRGLNEQYF
TRBV12-3/TRBV12-4	TRBJ2-3	17	many	CASTALVQIPSTDTQYF
TRBV4-1	TRBJ2-1	16	NA	CASSQDLGTGLNEQFF
TRBV6-1	TRBJ2-5	16	few	CASRDLAGGIQETQYF
TRBV12-3/TRBV12-4	TRBJ1-2	15	many	CASSPGPRVGYGYTF
TRBV20-1	TRBJ2-3	16	many	CSARDRSGSSTDTQYF
TRBV20-1	TRBJ1-6	12	NA	CSALDGDSPLHF
TRBV7-9	TRBJ2-2	14	many	CASSLDGLPGELFF
TRBV12-3/TRBV12-4	TRBJ1-5	16	NA	CASSPRTVYSNQPQHF
TRBV27	TRBJ2-3	15	many	CASHALVGSLDTQYF
TRBV7-2	TRBJ2-7	17	few	CASSLARTTSGLYEQYF
TRBV20-1	TRBJ1-1	13	few	CSAKRQGNTEAFF
TRBV7-3	TRBJ2-1	16	NA	CASSILPVGPYNEQFF
TRBV12-3/TRBV12-4	TRBJ2-7	12	many	CASRWGRSEQYF
TRBV7-9	TRBJ2-1	13	few	CASSLPRLGEQFF
TRBV11-2	TRBJ2-1	13	many	CASSSRLVVEQFF
TRBV30	TRBJ1-2	14	many	CAWSVQGPNYGYTF
TRBV28	TRBJ2-1	12	many	CASSLERKVWFF
TRBV7-9	TRBJ2-2	16	once	CASSPQHRVGIGELFF
TRBV4-1	TRBJ2-2	16	NA	CASSPKTGSNTGELFF
TRBV9	TRBJ1-2	16	many	CASSPQADRGIYGYTF
TRBV9	TRBJ1-1	16	few	CASSVGSQGPNTEAFF
TRBV9	TRBJ1-2	15	NA	CASSAWTDPRKGYTF
TRBV30	TRBJ2-1	12	many	CAWSVGRAEQFF
TRBV7-2	TRBJ2-5	13	many	CASSAGYSETQYF
TRBV20-1	TRBJ2-5	12	NA	CSARRLGETQYF
TRBV24-1	TRBJ2-7	13	NA	CATSDTTRDEQYF
TRBV10-2	TRBJ1-1	13	few	CASEFRLGTEAFF
TRBV19	TRBJ1-2	15	NA	CASSIMGQGASGYTF
TRBV6-1	TRBJ2-1	15	few	CASRGLAGGPDEQFF
TRBV28	TRBJ1-1	13	many	CASSPGNAMRAFF
TRBV27	TRBJ1-2	14	NA	CASRLAGPNYGYTF
TRBV30	TRBJ1-4	13	few	CAWRQTGAEKLFF
TRBV10-3	TRBJ1-1	14	many	CAISDRDTYTEAFF
TRBV11-3	TRBJ2-1	14	many	CASSFTASREEQFF
TRBV19	TRBJ1-2	14	few	CASSRIDVHYGYTF
TRBV19	TRBJ1-5	20	few	CASSSPETVWVGKGDQPQHF
TRBV29-1	TRBJ2-7	12	many	CSVGLAGYEQYF
TRBV11-2	TRBJ2-3	19	many	CASSLDTSGGAIRTDTQYF
TRBV28	TRBJ1-1	14	many	CASTLRGGRTEAFF
TRBV29-1	TRBJ1-3	14	NA	CSVEDLPQGNTIYF